This T cell receptor (beta chain) was sequenced for a study of lung T cells in sarcoidosis with Löfgren's syndrome. Notes on the study in general: These T cells were suggested, not shown, to recognize a putative antigen. The most expanded V genes in Löfgren's patients were reportedly TRAV12-1 and TRBV2.

This clonotype was picked up many times. Its antigen remains unknown. Germline loops: CDR1 DFQATT, CDR2 SNEGSKA (reference sequence). Trimming took 6 bases from V and 2 from J; bases not matched to a gene: 6. This CDR3 region has 13 residues. TCRdb reprocessed the reads via MiXCR and lists one record per CDR3 protein. This sample yields tens of thousands of distinct CDR3 sequences, of which around 20% are seen a single time; around 2.3% belongs to the top ten. This chain uses TRBV20-1 with TRBJ1-2, with TRBD1 identical over 7 bases. Sequenced: CD4+ T cells from PBMCs. This sequence originates from a human donor with sarcoidosis (Löfgren's syndrome or another form), or a control subject (not recorded which). The CDR3 nucleotides are TGCAGTGCGAGACAGGGCAACAACTATGGCTACACCTTC. Protein sequence: CSARQGNNYGYTF.